The present T cell receptor (beta chain) was sequenced within a study of blood T cell repertoires in COVID-19 (TCRdb year 2020). With respect to the entire study: The collaborator samples originated in the United States, Italy and Spain and spanned the acute and convalescent phases of COVID-19. The prospective study material was composed of cDNA or gDNA derived from T cells, B-cell-depleted T cells, or PBMCs. The dataset comprised deeply sampled blood TCRbeta repertoires from subjects exposed to, actively infected with, or recovered from COVID-19. The repertoires were released in a freely available public database intended as a resource for research on the immune response to SARS-CoV-2. Samples were obtained from the ongoing ImmuneRACE study (first 160 participants) and from some 1,300 subjects provided by 6 global collaborators. Sample metadata almost always included a de-identified subject ID, COVID-19 status, age in years and sex. Where available, HLA class I and class II types were obtained from metadata supplied by the sample provider rather than from assay-based typing.

TCRbeta CDR3 regions were amplified from genomic DNA by means of the immunoSEQ Assay, a bias-controlled multiplex PCR. Concerning the study's data processing: The number of nucleated cells in each sample was estimated by amplification of reference gene primers within the assay. To quantify the absolute abundance of each unique TCRbeta CDR3 rearrangement, sequence reads were collapsed and filtered. For each sample, productive Simpson clonality was calculated by taking the square root of Simpson's diversity index across productive rearrangements. TCRdb provides this immuneACCESS table in a form limited to in-frame rearrangements. Some clones are lacking; in checked studies, under half of them reflect an unresolved V gene, and why the rest are absent is not known. That table supplies the V and J calls and clone size; D and trimming were determined from the DNA. In all, the sample holds over 350,000 clones, and approximately 91% of those were seen once. About 0.78% of the sample is held by the ten biggest clonotypes.

Participants in the prospective study were enrolled through a virtual design, were aged about 18 to 100 years, and lived in approximately 24 United States geographic areas. In the prospective study, participants were assigned to cohorts based on the clinical history participants reported in a screening survey and a study questionnaire. A participant counted as exposed if, within 2 weeks of entering the study, that participant had been in contact with someone who had a PCR-confirmed or clinician-diagnosed COVID-19 case. Each participant in the prospective study had whole blood, serum and a nasopharyngeal or oropharyngeal swab collected by mobile phlebotomists. Participants in the prospective study had the option to provide additional blood draws and questionnaires over a 2-month period. Blood samples from the prospective study were shipped frozen or at room temperature prior to DNA extraction. Trimming accounts for 1 base at V and 3 bases at J, while the number of junction bases matched to no gene is 15. The cysteine opens and the phenylalanine closes a CDR3 of 19 amino acids. The DNA shown is the 57-base CDR3, in frame from base 1. From a lookup of the germline V gene (reference sequence), CDR1 and CDR2 are SGHNT and YYREEE.

Of note for this clone: No antigen is known for it. There are no base qualities to consult, and no much larger clone falls within one base.

The full study reports these points: The amount of clinical and demographic metadata varied by source and participant and was provided uncurated.

This receptor was identified in a middle-aged woman who had been exposed to COVID-19. The specimen sequenced was PBMCs or T cells enriched from blood (not recorded which). The chain joins TRBV5-4 to TRBJ2-5, and 10 junction bases match TRBD2. The CDR3 reads as follows: CASSLLTSGIPNLKETQYF. The nucleotide sequence is given as TGTGCCAGCAGCTTGCTAACTAGCGGGATACCCAACCTTAAAGAGACCCAGTACTTC.